The clone carrying this TCR beta chain was recorded a few times. This specimen belongs to a study of blood T cell repertoires in COVID-19. Whole-study context: Italy, Spain and the United States were the sources of the convalescent and acute COVID-19 samples.

Using immunoSEQ multiplex PCR, the repertoire was profiled, and TCRdb retains in-frame clones only, with some absent. The data contain roughly 130,000 clones, about four fifths of them singletons. Trimming left V 7 bases short and J 0 bases short, with 13 bases between. CDR1 and CDR2 (germline): SGHRS, YFSETQ. CDR3 length equals 15 residues. Sample: peripheral blood. V and J are TRBV5-1 and TRBJ2-2; the D gene is possibly TRBD1 (5 bases). The sequence came from a woman aged 60-70 years with acute or convalescent COVID-19. The CDR3 nucleotides read TGCGCCAGCTCCTTGACAGCATCGAACACCGGGGAGCTGTTTTTT. Encoded protein: CASSLTASNTGELFF.